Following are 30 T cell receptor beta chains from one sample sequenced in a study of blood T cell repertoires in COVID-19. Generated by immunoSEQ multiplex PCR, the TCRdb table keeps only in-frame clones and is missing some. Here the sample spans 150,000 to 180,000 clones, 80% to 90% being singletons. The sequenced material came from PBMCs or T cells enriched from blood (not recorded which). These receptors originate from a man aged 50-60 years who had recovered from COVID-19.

The CDR3 DNA follows: TGTGCCAGCAGCGTAGGAGGTATGAACACTGAAGCTTTCTTT. It codes for CASSVGGMNTEAFF. The chain links TRBV9 to TRBJ1-1, with D uncertain. Germline V gene lookup returns CDR1 SGDLS and CDR2 YYNGEE. Trimming removed 0 bases at V and 0 bases at J, with 6 bases between. The CDR3 covers 14 residues. Filled out from reference TRBV9 and TRBJ1-1, the complete variable domain reads DSGVTQTPKHLITATGQRVTLRCSPRSGDLSVYWYQQSLDQGLQFLIQYYNGEERAKGNILERFSAQQFPDLHSELNLSSLELGDSALYFCASSVGGMNTEAFFGQGTRLTVV.

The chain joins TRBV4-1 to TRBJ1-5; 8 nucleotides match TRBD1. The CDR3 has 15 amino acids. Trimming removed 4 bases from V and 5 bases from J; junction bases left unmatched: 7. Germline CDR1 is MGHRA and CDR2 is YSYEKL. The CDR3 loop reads CASSPRTGRDQPQHF. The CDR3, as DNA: TGCGCCAGCAGCCCACGGACAGGGAGAGATCAGCCCCAGCATTTT.

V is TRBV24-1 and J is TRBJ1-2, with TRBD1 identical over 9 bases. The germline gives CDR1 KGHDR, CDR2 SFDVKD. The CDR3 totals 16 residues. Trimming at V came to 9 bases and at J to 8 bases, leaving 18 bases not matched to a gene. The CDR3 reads CATRFKGRDRAGGYTF. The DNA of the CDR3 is TGTGCCACCCGCTTCAAGGGGAGGGACAGGGCAGGCGGCTACACCTTC.

The CDR3 coding sequence is TGTGCCAGCAGTTTAGGGGGGACTAGCAATCAGCCCCAGCATTTT. Translated: CASSLGGTSNQPQHF. V usage is TRBV28 and J usage is TRBJ1-5, with TRBD1 as a possible D gene (5 bases). V was pared by 2 bases and J by 0 bases, with 8 bases between. The CDR3 sequence is 15 residues long. Germline V CDR1 and CDR2: MDHEN, SYDVKM.

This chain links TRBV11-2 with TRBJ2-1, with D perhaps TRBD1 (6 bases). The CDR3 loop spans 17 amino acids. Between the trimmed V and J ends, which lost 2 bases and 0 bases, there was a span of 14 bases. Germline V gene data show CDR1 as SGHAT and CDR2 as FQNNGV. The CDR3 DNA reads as TGTGCCAGCAGCTTAAGCGAGGTGGGGGCCTCCTACAATGAGCAGTTCTTC. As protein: CASSLSEVGASYNEQFF.

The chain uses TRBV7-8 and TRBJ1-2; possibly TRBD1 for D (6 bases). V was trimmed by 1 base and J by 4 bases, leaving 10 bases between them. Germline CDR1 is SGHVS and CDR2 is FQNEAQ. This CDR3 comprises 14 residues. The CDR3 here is CASSLDRVPYGYTF. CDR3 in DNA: TGTGCCAGCAGCTTAGACAGGGTCCCCTATGGCTACACCTTC. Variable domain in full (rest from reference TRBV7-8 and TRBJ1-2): GAGVSQSPRYKVAKRGQDVALRCDPISGHVSLFWYQQALGQGPEFLTYFQNEAQLDKSGLPSDRFFAERPEGSVSTLKIQRTQQEDSAVYLCASSLDRVPYGYTFGSGTRLTVV.

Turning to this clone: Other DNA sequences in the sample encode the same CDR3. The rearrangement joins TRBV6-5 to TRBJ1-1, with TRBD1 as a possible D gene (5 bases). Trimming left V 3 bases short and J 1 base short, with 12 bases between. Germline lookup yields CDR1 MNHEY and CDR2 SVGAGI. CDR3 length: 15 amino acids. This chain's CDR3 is CASSYSDRPNTEAFF. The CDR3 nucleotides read TGTGCCAGCAGTTATTCAGACAGACCGAACACTGAAGCTTTCTTT.

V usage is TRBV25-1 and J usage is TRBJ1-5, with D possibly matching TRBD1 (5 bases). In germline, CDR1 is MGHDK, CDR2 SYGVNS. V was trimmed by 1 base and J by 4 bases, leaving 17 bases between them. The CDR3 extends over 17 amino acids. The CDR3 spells CASSEWGGEEQNQPQHF. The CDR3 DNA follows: TGTGCCAGCAGTGAATGGGGGGGAGAAGAACAAAATCAGCCCCAGCATTTT. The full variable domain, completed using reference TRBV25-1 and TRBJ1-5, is EADIYQTPRYLVIGTGKKITLECSQTMGHDKMYWYQQDPGMELHLIHYSYGVNSTEKGDLSSESTVSRIRTEHFPLTLESARPSHTSQYLCASSEWGGEEQNQPQHFGDGTRLSIL.

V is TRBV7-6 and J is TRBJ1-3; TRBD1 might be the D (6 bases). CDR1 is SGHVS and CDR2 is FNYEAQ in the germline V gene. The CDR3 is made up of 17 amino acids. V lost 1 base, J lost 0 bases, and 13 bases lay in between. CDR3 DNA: TGTGCCAGCAGCTTAGTGTCAGGGGCGTCCTCTGGAAACACCATATATTTT. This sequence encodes CASSLVSGASSGNTIYF.

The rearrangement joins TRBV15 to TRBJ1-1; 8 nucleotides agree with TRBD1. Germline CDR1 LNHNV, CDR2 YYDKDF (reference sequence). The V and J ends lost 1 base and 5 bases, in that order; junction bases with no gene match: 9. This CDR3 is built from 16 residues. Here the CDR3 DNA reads TGTGCCACCAGCAGAGGAACAGGGGGTAGGTTGACTGAAGCTTTCTTT. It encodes CATSRGTGGRLTEAFF.

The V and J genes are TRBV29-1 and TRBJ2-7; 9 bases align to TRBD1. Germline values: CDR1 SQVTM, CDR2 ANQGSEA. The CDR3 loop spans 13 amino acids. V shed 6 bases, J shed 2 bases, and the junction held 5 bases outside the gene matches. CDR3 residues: CSVATGGAYEQYF. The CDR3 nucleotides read TGCAGCGTGGCGACAGGGGGTGCCTACGAGCAGTACTTC.

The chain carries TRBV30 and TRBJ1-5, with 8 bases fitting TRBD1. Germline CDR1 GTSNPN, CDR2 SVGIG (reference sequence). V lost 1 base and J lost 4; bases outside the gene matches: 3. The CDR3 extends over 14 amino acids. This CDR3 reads CAWSGTGLNQPQHF. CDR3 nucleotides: TGTGCCTGGAGTGGGACAGGGCTGAATCAGCCCCAGCATTTT.

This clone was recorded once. The CDR3 sequence: CASSWEQGTGNSPLHF. For the CDR3, the DNA is TGCGCCAGCAGCTGGGAACAGGGGACCGGTAATTCACCCCTCCACTTT. The rearrangement joins TRBV5-1 to TRBJ1-6; 7 bases line up with TRBD1. This CDR3 contains 16 residues. Germline assignment: CDR1 SGHRS and CDR2 YFSETQ. V was pared by 3 bases and J by 6 bases, with 9 bases of the junction left unmatched.

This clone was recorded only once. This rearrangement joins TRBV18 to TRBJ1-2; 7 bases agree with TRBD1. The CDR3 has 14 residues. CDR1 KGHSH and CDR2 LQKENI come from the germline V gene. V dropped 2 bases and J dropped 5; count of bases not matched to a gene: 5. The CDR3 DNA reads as TGTGCCAGCTCACCATCAGGGACAGAATATGGCTACACCTTC. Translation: CASSPSGTEYGYTF. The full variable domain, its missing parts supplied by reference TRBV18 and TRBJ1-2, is NAGVMQNPRHLVRRRGQEARLRCSPMKGHSHVYWYRQLPEEGLKFMVYLQKENIIDESGMPKERFSAEFPKEGPSILRIQQVVRGDSAAYFCASSPSGTEYGYTFGSGTRLTVV.

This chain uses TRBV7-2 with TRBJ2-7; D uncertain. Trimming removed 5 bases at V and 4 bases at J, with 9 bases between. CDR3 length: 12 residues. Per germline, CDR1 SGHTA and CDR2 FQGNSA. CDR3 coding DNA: TGTGCCAGCAGCGGTCCGGGTTACGAGCAGTACTTC. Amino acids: CASSGPGYEQYF.

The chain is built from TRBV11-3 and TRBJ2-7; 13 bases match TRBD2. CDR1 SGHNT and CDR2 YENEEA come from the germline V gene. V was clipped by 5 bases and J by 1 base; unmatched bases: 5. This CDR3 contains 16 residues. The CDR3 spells CASSPPGLAGSYEQYF. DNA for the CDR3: TGTGCCAGCAGCCCTCCGGGACTAGCGGGGTCCTACGAGCAGTACTTC.

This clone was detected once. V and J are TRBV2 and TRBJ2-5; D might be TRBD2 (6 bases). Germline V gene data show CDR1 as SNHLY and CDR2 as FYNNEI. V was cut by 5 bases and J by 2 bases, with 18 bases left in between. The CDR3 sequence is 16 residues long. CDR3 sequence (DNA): TGTGCCAGCAGTTTCCCCGGGACTGGGGGACAAGAGACCCAGTACTTC. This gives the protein CASSFPGTGGQETQYF. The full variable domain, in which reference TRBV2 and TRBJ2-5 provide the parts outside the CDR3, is EPEVTQTPSHQVTQMGQEVILRCVPISNHLYFYWYRQILGQKVEFLVSFYNNEISEKSEIFDDQFSVERPDGSNFTLKIRSTKLEDSAMYFCASSFPGTGGQETQYFGPGTRLLVL.

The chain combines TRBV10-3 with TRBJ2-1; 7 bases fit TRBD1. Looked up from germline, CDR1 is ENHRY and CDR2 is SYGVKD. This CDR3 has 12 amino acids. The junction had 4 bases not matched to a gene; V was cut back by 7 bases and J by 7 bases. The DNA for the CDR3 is TGTGCCATCAAAGGGGGCTTTAATGAGCAGTTCTTC. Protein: CAIKGGFNEQFF.

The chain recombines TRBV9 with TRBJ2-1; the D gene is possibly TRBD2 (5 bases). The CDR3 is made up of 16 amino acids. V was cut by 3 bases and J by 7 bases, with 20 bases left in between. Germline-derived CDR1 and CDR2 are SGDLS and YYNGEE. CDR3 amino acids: CASSARDSEVGNEQFF. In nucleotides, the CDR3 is TGTGCCAGCAGCGCGAGGGATAGCGAAGTGGGGAATGAGCAGTTCTTC. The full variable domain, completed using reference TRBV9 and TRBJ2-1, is DSGVTQTPKHLITATGQRVTLRCSPRSGDLSVYWYQQSLDQGLQFLIQYYNGEERAKGNILERFSAQQFPDLHSELNLSSLELGDSALYFCASSARDSEVGNEQFFGPGTRLTVL.

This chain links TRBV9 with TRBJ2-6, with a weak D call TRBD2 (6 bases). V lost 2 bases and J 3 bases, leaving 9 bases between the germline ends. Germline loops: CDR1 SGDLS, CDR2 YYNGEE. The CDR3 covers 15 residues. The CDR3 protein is CASSVPGSGANVLTF. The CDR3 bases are TGTGCCAGCAGCGTTCCCGGGAGTGGGGCCAACGTCCTGACTTTC.

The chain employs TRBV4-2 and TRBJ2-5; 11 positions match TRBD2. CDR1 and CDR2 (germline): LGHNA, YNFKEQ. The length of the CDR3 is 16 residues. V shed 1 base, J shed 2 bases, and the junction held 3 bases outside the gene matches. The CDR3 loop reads CASSQGASGGQETQYF. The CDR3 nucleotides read TGTGCCAGCAGCCAAGGGGCTAGCGGGGGGCAAGAGACCCAGTACTTC.

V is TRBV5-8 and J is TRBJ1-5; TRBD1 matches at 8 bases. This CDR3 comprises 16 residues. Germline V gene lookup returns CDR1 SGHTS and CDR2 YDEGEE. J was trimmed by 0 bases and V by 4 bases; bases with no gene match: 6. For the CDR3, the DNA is TGTGCCAGCAGCACAGACAGGGGCCATAGCAATCAGCCCCAGCATTTT. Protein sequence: CASSTDRGHSNQPQHF.

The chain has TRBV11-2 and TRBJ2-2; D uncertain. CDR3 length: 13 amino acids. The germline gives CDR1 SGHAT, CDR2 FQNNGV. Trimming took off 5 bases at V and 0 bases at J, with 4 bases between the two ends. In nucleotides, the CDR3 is TGTGCCAGCAGCCCATCGAACACCGGGGAGCTGTTTTTT. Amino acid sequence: CASSPSNTGELFF.

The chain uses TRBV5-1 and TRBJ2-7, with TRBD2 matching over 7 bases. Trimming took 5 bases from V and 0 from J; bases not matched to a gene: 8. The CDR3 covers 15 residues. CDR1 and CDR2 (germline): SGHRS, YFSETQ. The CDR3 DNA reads TGCGCCAGCAGGATGGGGGGGACCAGCTCCTACGAGCAGTACTTC. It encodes CASRMGGTSSYEQYF.

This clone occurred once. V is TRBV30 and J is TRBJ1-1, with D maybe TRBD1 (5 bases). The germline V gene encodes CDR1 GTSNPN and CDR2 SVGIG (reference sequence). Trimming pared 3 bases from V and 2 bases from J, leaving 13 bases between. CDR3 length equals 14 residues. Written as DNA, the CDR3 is TGTGCCTGGAGGGTTCCAAGGGGAAACACTGAAGCTTTCTTT. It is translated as CAWRVPRGNTEAFF.

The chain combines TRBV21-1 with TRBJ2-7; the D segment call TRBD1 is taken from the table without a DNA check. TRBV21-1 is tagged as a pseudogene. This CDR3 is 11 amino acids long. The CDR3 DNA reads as TGTGCCAGCGGAAGGGGCTACGAGCAGTACTTC. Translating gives CASGRGYEQYF.

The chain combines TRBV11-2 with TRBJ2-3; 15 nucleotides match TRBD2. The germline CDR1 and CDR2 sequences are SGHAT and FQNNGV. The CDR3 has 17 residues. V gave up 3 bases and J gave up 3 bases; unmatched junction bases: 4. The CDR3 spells CASSFGLAGGPTDTQYF. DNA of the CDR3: TGTGCCAGCAGCTTCGGACTAGCGGGGGGGCCTACAGATACGCAGTATTTT.

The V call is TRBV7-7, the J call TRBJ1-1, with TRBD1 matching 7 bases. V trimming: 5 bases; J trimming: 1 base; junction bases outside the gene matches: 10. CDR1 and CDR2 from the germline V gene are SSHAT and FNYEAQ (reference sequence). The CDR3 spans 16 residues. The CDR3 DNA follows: TGTGCCAGCAGCCCCCAAGGAGGGGGCGGGAACACTGAAGCTTTCTTT. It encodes CASSPQGGGGNTEAFF.

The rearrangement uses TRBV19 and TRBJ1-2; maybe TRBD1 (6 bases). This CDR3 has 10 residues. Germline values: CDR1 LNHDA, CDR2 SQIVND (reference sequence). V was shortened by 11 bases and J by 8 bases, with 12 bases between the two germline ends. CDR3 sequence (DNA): TGTGCCCGCCCCAGGGGCGGCTACACCTTC. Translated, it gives CARPRGGYTF.

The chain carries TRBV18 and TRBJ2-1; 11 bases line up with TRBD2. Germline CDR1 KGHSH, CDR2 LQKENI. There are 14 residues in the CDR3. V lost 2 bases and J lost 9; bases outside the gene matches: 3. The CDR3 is CASSPTLAGGEQFF. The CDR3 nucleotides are TGTGCCAGCTCACCAACCCTAGCGGGAGGTGAGCAGTTCTTC.